This T cell receptor (beta chain) was profiled in a study of cytomegalovirus exposure and HLA in healthy donors. The CDR3 is 15 residues long. Germline CDR1 is SGHRS and CDR2 is YFSETQ. V was clipped by 4 bases and J by 2 bases, with 14 bases between them. PCR involved 60 Vbeta and 13 Jbeta primers. Sequencing used immunoSEQ multiplex PCR; TCRdb keeps in-frame clones, though not all of them. The profile shows around 150,000 clones, 80% of them singletons. Regarding this clone: As yet, its antigen is unknown.

Overall study results and limits: TCR beta V- and J-gene trimming was later associated with a missense DCLRE1C variant. Cytomegalovirus status, reportedly, was diagnosed with high specificity and sensitivity by the classifier.

Sample: PBMCs. This chain joins TRBV5-1 and TRBJ2-3; the D gene is possibly TRBD2 (5 bases). This TCR came from a middle-aged woman in good health and CMV-seronegative. CDR3 bases: TGCGCCAGCAGCCCGGCGGGCCACCCCACAGATACGCAGTATTTT. Its protein product is CASSPAGHPTDTQYF.